This TCR beta chain was observed in a study of blood T cell repertoires in COVID-19 (dated by TCRdb to about 2020). About the investigation overall: Samples from collaborators originated in the United States, Italy and Spain and spanned both the acute and convalescent phases of COVID-19. The material from the prospective study consisted of cDNA or gDNA derived from T cells, B-cell-depleted T cells, or PBMCs. Subjects who had been exposed to COVID-19, were actively infected with it, or had recovered from it provided the deeply sampled blood TCRbeta repertoires that made up the dataset. A freely available public database, intended as a resource for researchers studying the immune response to SARS-CoV-2, is where the repertoires were released. Samples were obtained from the ongoing ImmuneRACE study (first 160 participants) and from approximately 1,200 subjects provided by 6 global collaborators. The sample metadata nearly always contained a de-identified subject ID, COVID-19 status, age in years and sex. Where available, HLA class I and class II types were taken from metadata supplied by the sample provider and were not determined by assay-based typing. Broader findings and caveats from the paper: The amount of clinical and demographic metadata varied by source and participant and was provided uncurated.

As regards this clone: The antigen this receptor binds is unknown. There are no base qualities to consult, and no much larger clone falls within one base.

TCRbeta CDR3 regions were amplified from genomic DNA by means of the immunoSEQ Assay, a bias-controlled multiplex PCR. Concerning the study's data processing: The number of nucleated cells in each sample was estimated from the amplification of reference gene primers within the assay. Sequence reads were collapsed and filtered to measure the absolute abundance of every unique TCRbeta CDR3 rearrangement. Productive Simpson clonality was computed per sample as the square root of Simpson's diversity index over productive rearrangements. TCRdb carries this immuneACCESS record with in-frame sequences only. Its versions omit some clonotypes, under half of them owing to an unresolved V gene in the studies checked, with the rest unexplained. That table furnishes V, J and clone size, whereas the DNA furnished D and trimming. Across this sample there are around 160,000 clones, with under 90% seen only once. The ten largest make up approximately 3% of the sample.

In the prospective study, participants were about 18 to 95 years old, resided in about two dozen geographic areas of the United States, and were enrolled through a virtual design. To assign participants to cohorts, the prospective study relied on clinical history that participants themselves reported in a screening survey and a study questionnaire. For ImmuneRACE Cohort 3, a participant was defined as recovered based on two consecutive negative NP/OP PCR tests, clearance by a healthcare professional, or resolution of symptoms. In the prospective study, mobile phlebotomists collected whole blood, serum and a nasopharyngeal or oropharyngeal swab from each participant. Additional blood draws and questionnaires over an approximately 2-month period could optionally be provided by prospective study participants. Prospective study blood samples were shipped either frozen or at room temperature before DNA extraction.

The sample was PBMCs or T cells enriched from blood (not recorded which). This TCR was recovered from a woman in her sixties who had recovered from COVID-19.

The DNA is as follows: TGTGCCAGCAGCTTATCCGGGGGGAACACTGAAGCTTTCTTT. Translated, this gives CASSLSGGNTEAFF. The chain employs TRBV11-3 and TRBJ1-1; TRBD1 might be the D gene, on 5 matching bases. The trim is 2 bases for V and 1 base for J, with a gap of 8 bases between the germline ends. CDR1 is given as SGHNT and CDR2 as YENEEA, both from the germline V gene. There are 14 amino acids in the CDR3, from cysteine to phenylalanine inclusive. Only CDR3 DNA is held: 42 bases, read in frame from base 1.